This is a list of T cell receptor beta chains from one sample in a study of CD8 T cells in ankylosing spondylitis. TCRdb redid the calling of the 5' RACE reads with MiXCR, one entry per CDR3 protein. In the table there are approximately 400,000 distinct CDR3 sequences, around 26% of which are singletons. Source material: blood, either unsorted or a sorted T cell fraction (not recorded which). The receptors stem from a male donor with ankylosing spondylitis. The CDR3 runs from the conserved cysteine through the conserved F or W. D genes are given only for firm matches. The size field is filled for only some rows; it gives once, few, many or a size class.

J	D	size	V	CDR3	DNA
TRBJ1-5	-	few	TRBV12-3/TRBV12-4	CASSFAGWGNQPQHF	TGTGCCAGCAGTTTCGCCGGGTGGGGCAATCAGCCCCAGCATTTT
TRBJ2-1	-	few	TRBV3-1	CASSQWNRDNEQFF	TGTGCCAGCAGCCAATGGAATAGGGACAATGAGCAGTTCTTC
TRBJ2-3	-	few	TRBV28	CASSLRRGLKRETDTQYF	TGTGCCAGCAGTTTACGGAGGGGGCTGAAGCGGGAGACAGATACGCAGTATTTT
TRBJ1-4	TRBD1	-	TRBV2	CASSVDREEFRLFF	TGTGCCAGCTCCGTGGACAGGGAGGAGTTTAGACTGTTTTTT
TRBJ1-1	-	few	TRBV12-5	CASGDVVPTEAFF	TGTGCTAGTGGTGATGTAGTTCCCACTGAAGCTTTCTTT
TRBJ2-3	-	-	TRBV19	CASSNSASDTQYF	TGTGCCAGTAGTAACTCGGCATCAGATACGCAGTATTTT
TRBJ1-1	TRBD1	few	TRBV12-3/TRBV12-4	CASSLLSTGGFTEAFF	TGTGCCAGCAGTTTGCTCTCAACAGGGGGCTTCACTGAAGCTTTCTTT
TRBJ1-5	-	-	TRBV20-1	CSASLGVYGNQPQHF	TGCAGTGCTAGCCTGGGGGTCTATGGCAATCAGCCCCAGCATTTT
TRBJ2-5	TRBD1	-	TRBV19	CASKRQGAEETQYF	TGTGCCAGTAAGAGACAGGGGGCCGAGGAGACCCAGTACTTC
TRBJ1-5	-	-	TRBV6-2/TRBV6-3	CASTPRVGQPQHF	TGTGCCAGCACCCCACGAGTGGGTCAGCCCCAGCATTTT
TRBJ2-5	-	-	TRBV2	CASSEGGGEAETQYF	TGTGCCAGCAGTGAAGGAGGGGGAGAGGCGGAGACCCAGTACTTC
TRBJ2-1	-	-	TRBV10-3	CAISEARGFNEQFF	TGTGCCATCAGTGAGGCTAGGGGTTTCAATGAGCAGTTCTTC
TRBJ2-1	TRBD2	few	TRBV6-1	CASRRASGSRHEQFF	TGTGCCAGCAGGCGGGCTAGCGGGAGTAGGCATGAGCAGTTCTTC
TRBJ2-3	-	few	TRBV7-9	CASSFESPADTQYF	TGTGCCAGCAGCTTCGAATCGCCAGCAGATACGCAGTATTTT
TRBJ1-1	-	few	TRBV12-3/TRBV12-4	CASSWSEVNTEAFF	TGTGCCAGCAGTTGGTCGGAGGTGAACACTGAAGCTTTCTTT
TRBJ1-3	-	few	TRBV10-3	CAISGTAKVLSSGNTIYF	TGTGCCATCAGTGGGACAGCTAAGGTTTTATCCTCTGGAAACACCATATATTTT
TRBJ1-5	-	-	TRBV6-1	CASSEEERSTNQPQHF	TGTGCCAGCAGTGAAGAAGAGCGCTCGACCAATCAGCCCCAGCATTTT
TRBJ2-2	TRBD1	-	TRBV3-1	CASSQLTGGIGELFF	TGTGCCAGCAGCCAACTAACAGGGGGCATCGGGGAGCTGTTTTTT
TRBJ1-3	-	-	TRBV11-3	CASTGGGSSTGNTIYF	TGTGCCAGCACCGGGGGGGGAAGCTCTACTGGAAACACCATATATTTT
TRBJ1-1	-	few	TRBV5-1	CASSSTLGTEAFF	TGCGCCAGCAGCTCGACACTAGGCACTGAAGCTTTCTTT
TRBJ1-5	TRBD1	-	TRBV2	CASSDRQGANQPQHF	TGTGCCAGCAGTGACCGGCAGGGGGCAAATCAGCCCCAGCATTTT
TRBJ2-1	-	few	TRBV20-1	CSARDRTGGHRNEQFF	TGCAGTGCTAGAGACCGAACTGGGGGCCATCGCAATGAGCAGTTCTTC
TRBJ2-5	TRBD2	-	TRBV4-2	CASSQDLTSGIKETQYF	TGTGCCAGCAGCCAAGATTTAACTAGCGGGATTAAAGAGACCCAGTACTTC
TRBJ2-1	-	-	TRBV12-3/TRBV12-4	CASSGAGSLERQFF	TGTGCCAGCAGTGGGGCAGGATCTCTCGAGAGGCAGTTCTTC
TRBJ2-2	-	-	TRBV5-1	CASSFSGAGATGELFF	TGCGCCAGCAGCTTTAGCGGTGCCGGGGCCACCGGGGAGCTGTTTTTT
TRBJ2-1	-	-	TRBV6-5	CASSYQPFYNEQFF	TGTGCCAGCAGTTACCAACCCTTCTACAATGAGCAGTTCTTC
TRBJ1-2	-	-	TRBV12-3/TRBV12-4	CASHRPGVSYTF	TGTGCCAGCCATCGACCTGGAGTTAGCTACACCTTC
TRBJ1-6	-	-	TRBV7-8	CASRRVQANSPLHF	TGTGCCAGCAGAAGAGTCCAGGCGAATTCACCCCTCCACTTT
TRBJ2-1	TRBD2	-	TRBV20-1	CSARGTSGIDNEQFF	TGCAGTGCTAGGGGGACTAGCGGAATAGACAATGAGCAGTTCTTC
TRBJ2-3	-	few	TRBV29-1	CSVEVGVGDTQYF	TGCAGCGTTGAGGTGGGAGTGGGAGATACGCAGTATTTT
TRBJ2-1	-	few	TRBV5-1	CASSSPTMSSYNEQFF	TGCGCCAGCAGTTCTCCAACCATGAGCTCCTACAATGAGCAGTTCTTC
TRBJ2-1	TRBD2	few	TRBV20-1	CSAIPGLAGTYNEQFF	TGCAGTGCCATCCCGGGACTAGCGGGAACCTACAATGAGCAGTTCTTC
TRBJ2-3	-	-	TRBV6-1	CASSKTGITDTQYF	TGTGCCAGCAGTAAAACAGGGATCACAGATACGCAGTATTTT
TRBJ2-7	TRBD1	once	TRBV12-3/TRBV12-4	CARSRDRGLYEQYF	TGTGCCAGAAGCCGGGACAGGGGCCTCTACGAGCAGTACTTC
TRBJ2-1	-	-	TRBV5-6	CASSRTPGQYSYNEQFF	TGTGCCAGCAGCAGAACGCCGGGACAATACTCCTACAATGAGCAGTTCTTC
TRBJ2-1	-	few	TRBV4-2	CASSLPRASNDNEQFF	TGTGCCAGCAGCCTCCCCCGGGCTAGCAACGACAATGAGCAGTTCTTC
TRBJ1-1	-	many	TRBV5-1	CASSLRRVLNASMNTEAFF	TGCGCCAGCAGCTTAAGGAGGGTGTTAAATGCTTCCATGAACACTGAAGCTTTCTTT
TRBJ2-1	TRBD1	few	TRBV29-1	CSVALGTGGLLGRNEQFF	TGCAGCGTTGCCCTGGGGACAGGGGGCCTCCTGGGGAGGAATGAGCAGTTCTTC
TRBJ1-4	-	-	TRBV20-1	CSASNREGTNEKLFF	TGCAGTGCTAGCAACAGGGAGGGCACTAATGAAAAACTGTTTTTT
TRBJ2-1	TRBD2	many	TRBV3-1	CASSQDWAGGYNEQFF	TGTGCCAGCAGCCAAGATTGGGCGGGAGGCTACAATGAGCAGTTCTTC
TRBJ2-5	-	few	TRBV5-1	CASSLRWGNQETQYF	TGCGCCAGCAGCTTGCGGTGGGGTAACCAAGAGACCCAGTACTTC
TRBJ2-3	-	-	TRBV5-5	CASSPTPWADTQYF	TGTGCCAGCAGCCCGACACCTTGGGCAGATACGCAGTATTTT
TRBJ2-1	-	-	TRBV10-3	CAISESLGPQVNNEQFF	TGTGCCATCAGTGAGTCCCTTGGACCCCAAGTCAACAATGAGCAGTTCTTC
TRBJ2-1	-	-	TRBV10-3	CAISVQRRSYNEQFF	TGTGCCATCAGTGTTCAGCGGCGATCCTACAATGAGCAGTTCTTC
TRBJ2-3	TRBD2	-	TRBV5-1	CASSLVSSGIGADTQYF	TGCGCCAGCAGCTTGGTCTCTAGCGGGATTGGGGCAGATACGCAGTATTTT
TRBJ2-6	-	few	TRBV7-8	CASSLRQVSGANVLTF	TGTGCCAGCAGCCTCCGACAGGTCTCTGGGGCCAACGTCCTGACTTTC
TRBJ2-1	-	few	TRBV18	CASSPPNAASVDNEQFF	TGTGCCAGCTCACCACCCAATGCAGCTAGCGTGGACAATGAGCAGTTCTTC
TRBJ1-5	-	-	TRBV7-2	CASSPHQGGDQPQHF	TGTGCCAGCAGCCCCCACCAGGGAGGGGATCAGCCCCAGCATTTT
TRBJ1-1	TRBD1	-	TRBV18	CASSPFGQGLPTEAFF	TGTGCCAGCTCACCCTTCGGACAGGGCTTGCCCACTGAAGCTTTCTTT
TRBJ2-4	-	few	TRBV3-1	CASSPGLAKNIQYF	TGTGCCAGCAGCCCGGGACTAGCCAAAAACATTCAGTACTTC